The 24 T cell receptor beta chains reported below all come from one sample, sequenced in a study of Graves' ophthalmopathy and Graves' hyperthyroidism. Amplified material comprised TCR beta CDR3 regions derived from RNA transcripts. Amplification began with first-round RT-PCR using HTBI primers, then second-round multiplex PCR was performed. TCRdb reanalysed the multiplex PCR reads using MiXCR and keeps one entry per CDR3 protein. The table includes just over 600,000 distinct CDR3 sequences, approximately 21% detected once. Sequenced sample: peripheral blood. These receptors were obtained from a woman aged 18-35 years with stable Graves' hyperthyroidism. Some clones in this sample may be carry-over from other donors' samples.

This clonotype has only a few counts. The V call is TRBV27, the J call TRBJ1-5; D is possibly TRBD1 (6 bases). Germline V lookup: CDR1 MNHEY, CDR2 SMNVEV (reference sequence). This CDR3 is 17 amino acids long. V was clipped by 1 base and J by 3 bases, with 16 bases between them. CDR3 in DNA: TGTGCCAGCAGTTTATACAGGACAGCGGGATCCAATCAGCCCCAGCATTTT. Translated: CASSLYRTAGSNQPQHF.

This clonotype was seen repeatedly, ten times or more. The V and J genes are TRBV15 and TRBJ2-5; D is ambiguous. CDR1 LNHNV and CDR2 YYDKDF come from the germline V gene (reference sequence). CDR3 length equals 11 residues. Trimming removed 4 bases from V and 3 bases from J, with 3 bases in between. The CDR3 reads CATSTEETQYF. In DNA, the CDR3 is TGTGCCACCAGCACCGAAGAGACCCAGTACTTC.

With regard to this clonotype: At one of its ends the junction is not consistent with the germline gene, which may arise from a read error. The V and J genes are TRBV12-3 or TRBV12-4 and TRBJ1-2; D is unresolved. The CDR3 totals 12 residues. In DNA, the CDR3 is TGTGCCAGCAGCTTCGCGGCCTATGGCTACGCCTTC. Amino acids: CASSFAAYGYAF.

A single count supports this clonotype. The chain carries TRBV2 and TRBJ1-2; D not resolved. Deletions cut 0 bases from V and 7 bases from J, with 12 bases between. The CDR3 spans 14 residues. CDR1 and CDR2 from the germline V gene are SNHLY and FYNNEI. Here the CDR3 DNA reads TGTGCCAGCAGTGAAGCGGAGGTTGTGCGTGGCTACACCTTC. This encodes CASSEAEVVRGYTF. The full variable domain, completed using reference TRBV2 and TRBJ1-2, is EPEVTQTPSHQVTQMGQEVILRCVPISNHLYFYWYRQILGQKVEFLVSFYNNEISEKSEIFDDQFSVERPDGSNFTLKIRSTKLEDSAMYFCASSEAEVVRGYTFGSGTRLTVV.

This clonotype has at least ten counts. V is TRBV6-2 or TRBV6-3 and J is TRBJ1-1; D is undetermined. The V gene's germline CDR1 is MNHEY and CDR2 SVGEGT. This CDR3 contains 12 residues. Trimming pared 5 bases from V and 8 bases from J, leaving 12 bases between. CDR3: CASSPRTSEAFF. The CDR3 DNA reads as TGTGCCAGCAGTCCCCGGACTTCCGAAGCTTTCTTT.

This clonotype was observed at least ten times. The CDR3 DNA follows: TGTGCCAGCAGAAACGTGAGGAACACTGAAGCTTTCTTT. Its translation: CASRNVRNTEAFF. The chain carries TRBV6-6 and TRBJ1-1; D unresolved. Germline V gene data show CDR1 as MNHNY and CDR2 as SVGAGI (reference sequence). Trimming left V 6 bases short and J 1 base short, with 9 bases between. The CDR3 consists of 13 residues.

This clonotype was counted at least ten times. J is TRBJ2-7 and V is TRBV15; TRBD2 might be the D (5 bases). V shed 1 base and J shed 5 bases, with 15 bases lying between them. The germline CDR1 and CDR2 sequences are LNHNV and YYDKDF (reference sequence). The CDR3 totals 15 residues. CDR3 residues: CATSRGGLQSNEQYF. The CDR3 DNA reads as TGTGCCACCAGCAGAGGAGGGTTGCAATCCAACGAGCAGTACTTC.

About this clonotype itself: At one end, the junction sequence differs from germline, possibly due to a read error. This chain connects TRBV12-3 or TRBV12-4 to TRBJ1-1; D is unclear. The CDR3 loop spans 11 amino acids. CDR3 in amino acids: CASSSIAEAVF. CDR3 DNA: TGTGCCAGCAGTTCTATTGCTGAAGCCGTCTTT.

The chain is built from TRBV6-1 and TRBJ2-7, with 8 positions matching TRBD2. The CDR3 length is 12 residues. From germline, CDR1 is MNHNS and CDR2 SASEGT. The V gene end was trimmed by 6 bases and the J gene end by 6 bases; junction bases not matched to a gene: 4. The CDR3 region has the DNA TGTGCCAGCAGCGGACTAGCTGCCGAGCAGTACTTC. Translation: CASSGLAAEQYF.

This chain uses TRBV3-1 with TRBJ2-5, with unresolved D. Germline V lookup: CDR1 LGHDT, CDR2 YNNKEL (reference sequence). The CDR3 totals 18 residues. V was cut by 3 bases and J by 0 bases, with 20 bases left in between. CDR3 DNA: TGTGCCAGCAGCCAGGATTATGCGCCCGAGAGGTACCAAGAGACCCAGTACTTC. Its translation: CASSQDYAPERYQETQYF.

CDR3 sequence: CAWTRGGNQPQHF. The CDR3 DNA is TGTGCCTGGACACGGGGTGGAAATCAGCCCCAGCATTTT. The chain combines TRBV30 with TRBJ1-5; D is ambiguous. Per the germline V gene, CDR1 is GTSNPN and CDR2 is SVGIG (reference sequence). Trimming removed 4 bases from V and 4 bases from J, with 11 bases in between. The CDR3 covers 13 residues.

In this sample, this clonotype turned up a few times. J is TRBJ2-7 and V is TRBV6-1, with 7 bases matching TRBD2. V was pared by 6 bases and J by 3 bases, with 11 bases of the junction left unmatched. Per the germline V gene, CDR1 is MNHNS and CDR2 is SASEGT. The CDR3 extends over 15 amino acids. In DNA, the CDR3 is TGTGCCAGCAGACAAATGCTAGCGGAGCACTACGAGCAGTACTTC. Translating it yields CASRQMLAEHYEQYF.

The rearrangement uses TRBV5-5 and TRBJ2-5, with D possibly TRBD2 on 6 matching bases. The V end lost 2 bases, the J end lost 4 bases, and 12 bases lay between the germline ends. Germline V CDR1 and CDR2: SGHKS, YYEKEE (reference sequence). The CDR3 has 14 amino acids. DNA of the CDR3: TGTGCCAGCAGCTTACTACTAGCCCCAGAGACCCAGTACTTC. Amino acids: CASSLLLAPETQYF.

The table lists this clonotype with a few counts. The chain has TRBV27 and TRBJ2-7, with D hard to call. Germline lookup yields CDR1 MNHEY and CDR2 SMNVEV (reference sequence). The CDR3 sequence is 14 residues long. Trimming left V 4 bases short and J 4 bases short, with 14 bases between. CDR3 in amino acids: CASSWAPTYYEQYF. The DNA of the CDR3 is TGTGCCAGCAGTTGGGCCCCAACCTATTACGAGCAGTACTTC.

This clonotype was observed many times. The chain links TRBV12-3 or TRBV12-4 to TRBJ2-7; 10 bases are shared with TRBD2. Trimming took 0 bases from V and 3 from J; bases not matched to a gene: 11. CDR3 length: 18 residues. CDR3 coding DNA: TGTGCCAGCAGTTTAGCGCTGGGAACTAGCGGGATCAACTACGAGCAGTACTTC. This sequence encodes CASSLALGTSGINYEQYF.

In this sample, this clonotype turned up many times. The chain recombines TRBV6-1 with TRBJ2-2; possible D gene TRBD2, 6 bases. The CDR3 totals 15 residues. Trimming cost V 2 bases and J 4 bases, with 11 bases left between them. Per the germline V gene, CDR1 is MNHNS and CDR2 is SASEGT. CDR3 amino acids: CASSEKEEGTGELFF. CDR3 DNA sequence: TGTGCCAGCAGTGAAAAGGAGGAGGGCACCGGGGAGCTGTTTTTT.

This clonotype was seen ten or more times. The rearrangement uses TRBV7-8 and TRBJ2-5; perhaps TRBD2 as D (6 bases). Trimming took 1 base from V and 4 from J, leaving 13 bases between them. The CDR3 covers 15 residues. Germline loops: CDR1 SGHVS, CDR2 FQNEAQ. This CDR3 is CASSLESGGRETQYF. The CDR3 DNA is TGTGCCAGCAGCTTAGAATCTGGAGGGAGAGAGACCCAGTACTTC.

This clonotype was counted many times. The rearrangement joins TRBV6-1 to TRBJ2-4, with 9 nucleotides matching TRBD1. V shed 5 bases, J shed 5 bases, and the junction held 16 bases outside the gene matches. Germline V gene lookup returns CDR1 MNHNS and CDR2 SASEGT. This CDR3 is 18 amino acids long. CDR3 coding DNA: TGTGCCAGCAGTCGCACGCTCCAACGCCGGGACAGGGAAAACATTCAGTACTTC. This sequence encodes CASSRTLQRRDRENIQYF.

This clonotype has a handful of counts. V usage is TRBV7-2 and J usage is TRBJ2-7; 11 bases agree with TRBD2. The CDR3 has 15 residues. Germline V gives CDR1 SGHTA, CDR2 FQGNSA. After removal of 0 bases from V and 3 bases from J, the junction contained 1 base not matched to a gene. CDR3 DNA: TGTGCCAGCAGCTTAGCCCTAGCGGGAGGCTACGAGCAGTACTTC. Amino acids: CASSLALAGGYEQYF.

This clonotype was found once. The J gene is TRBJ1-2, the V gene TRBV12-3 or TRBV12-4; D uncertain. Trimming left V 4 bases short and J 5 bases short, with 8 bases between. The CDR3 loop spans 12 amino acids. The CDR3 protein is CASSSNSYGYTF. The DNA for the CDR3 is TGTGCCAGCAGTTCAAACTCATATGGCTACACCTTC.

The table lists this clonotype with many counts. This chain joins TRBV6-5 and TRBJ2-7; the D gene is possibly TRBD2 (5 bases). Trimming removed 6 bases at V and 7 bases at J, with 13 bases between. The germline V gene encodes CDR1 MNHEY and CDR2 SVGAGI. There are 12 residues in the CDR3. CDR3 loop: CASRGWRTEQYF. Written as DNA, the CDR3 is TGTGCCAGCAGGGGGTGGAGGACGGAGCAGTACTTC.

This clonotype was counted many times. The chain has TRBV29-1 and TRBJ1-2; the D is unclear. The ends were cut back, 2 bases at V and 3 bases at J, with 10 bases in the middle. The germline V gene encodes CDR1 SQVTM and CDR2 ANQGSEA. The CDR3 is 13 amino acids. The DNA of the CDR3 is TGCAGCGTTGAATGGGATAGCGACTATGGCTACACCTTC. Residues: CSVEWDSDYGYTF.

This clonotype appeared many times. This rearrangement joins TRBV28 to TRBJ1-2; D gene uncertain. The ends were cut back, 1 base at V and 0 bases at J, with 9 bases in the middle. This CDR3 has 15 amino acids. Germline V lookup: CDR1 MDHEN, CDR2 SYDVKM. This CDR3 is CASSLSRGANYGYTF. The CDR3 DNA reads TGTGCCAGCAGTTTATCTCGGGGAGCTAACTATGGCTACACCTTC.

This clonotype was picked up a small number of times. V gene TRBV18 combines with J gene TRBJ1-3; D not certain. CDR3 length: 15 amino acids. Germline lookup yields CDR1 KGHSH and CDR2 LQKENI. V lost 5 bases and J lost 0, with 11 bases in between. In DNA, the CDR3 is TGTGCCAGCTCAGGAGCCTACGACTCTGGAAACACCATATATTTT. Its translation is CASSGAYDSGNTIYF.